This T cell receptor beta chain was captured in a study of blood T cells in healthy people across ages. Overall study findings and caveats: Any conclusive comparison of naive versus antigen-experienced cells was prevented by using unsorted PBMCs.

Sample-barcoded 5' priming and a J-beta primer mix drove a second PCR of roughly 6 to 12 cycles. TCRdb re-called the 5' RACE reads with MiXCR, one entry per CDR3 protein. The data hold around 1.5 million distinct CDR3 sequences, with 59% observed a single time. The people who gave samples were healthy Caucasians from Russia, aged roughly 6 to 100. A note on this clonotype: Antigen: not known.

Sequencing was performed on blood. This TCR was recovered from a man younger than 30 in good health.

The CDR3 DNA is TGTGCCAGCAGCTTCGGGTTTAGGGTAAGCAATCAGCCCCAGCATTTT. It yields the protein CASSFGFRVSNQPQHF. The chain is built from TRBV5-6 and TRBJ1-5; D uncertain. The V and J ends lost 2 bases and 1 base respectively, with 13 bases between them. The V gene's germline CDR1 is SGHDT and CDR2 YYEEEE. CDR3 length: 16 amino acids.